The 30 T cell receptor beta chains below all came from one sample that was sequenced in a study of human T cells and chemical hapten exposure. The time point was: healthy volunteer bleed at 6 weeks. Total RNA was isolated from whole blood that had not been fractionated. TCRdb independently ran MiXCR on the RACE reads; one entry per CDR3 protein. The data show 65,000 to 95,000 distinct CDR3 sequences, about 8.6% seen once. Sequencing was done on a sample of whole blood. The receptors originated from a female donor in good health. Some clones in this sample may be carry-over from other donors' samples.

A few counts support this clonotype. V gene TRBV3-1 combines with J gene TRBJ2-5; D gene unclear. V was trimmed by 2 bases and J by 5 bases, leaving 15 bases between them. The V gene's germline CDR1 is LGHDT and CDR2 YNNKEL (reference sequence). The CDR3 has 15 residues. Here the CDR3 reads CASSQKRASVETQYF. CDR3 nucleotides: TGTGCCAGCAGCCAAAAACGAGCGTCCGTCGAGACCCAGTACTTC.

The chain joins TRBV3-1 to TRBJ2-7; 10 bases fit TRBD1. The germline CDR1 and CDR2 sequences are LGHDT and YNNKEL (reference sequence). This CDR3 spans 13 amino acids. After removal of 2 bases from V and 7 bases from J, the junction contained 2 bases not matched to a gene. The DNA for the CDR3 is TGTGCCAGCAGCCAATGGACAGGGGGTGAGCAGTACTTC. It specifies CASSQWTGGEQYF.

This chain joins TRBV25-1 and TRBJ1-1, with 7 positions matching TRBD1. CDR1 MGHDK and CDR2 SYGVNS come from the germline V gene. The J segment lost 0 bases and the V segment lost 2 bases, leaving 3 bases of the junction unmatched. The CDR3 spans 15 residues. DNA of the CDR3: TGTGCCAGCAGTGAAACAGGGGTCATGAACACTGAAGCTTTCTTT. Encoded protein: CASSETGVMNTEAFF.

This clonotype was picked up a small number of times. V and J are TRBV5-1 and TRBJ1-1; D not certain. Trimming took 1 base from V and 0 from J, leaving 16 bases between them. This CDR3 has 17 amino acids. Germline CDR1 SGHRS, CDR2 YFSETQ. The CDR3, as DNA: TGCGCCAGCAGCTTGCGGGATGCGAGAAGGGTGAACACTGAAGCTTTCTTT. It is translated as CASSLRDARRVNTEAFF.

The chain employs TRBV18 and TRBJ1-3; D gene unclear. The CDR3 has 16 residues. Germline V gene sequence: CDR1 KGHSH, CDR2 LQKENI. V was trimmed by 1 base and J by 0 bases, leaving 10 bases between them. The DNA of the CDR3 is TGTGCCAGCTCACCACAGAATCCTCCCTCTGGAAACACCATATATTTT. Protein product: CASSPQNPPSGNTIYF.

This clonotype has a count of ten or more. V is TRBV29-1 and J is TRBJ2-7, with D uncertain. V shed 7 bases and J shed 4 bases, with 17 bases lying between them. This CDR3 has 13 amino acids. Germline CDR1 reads SQVTM; CDR2 reads ANQGSEA. The CDR3 region has the DNA TGCAGCGCCGGGCTAGGGCTTGGGTACGAGCAGTACTTC. Amino acid sequence: CSAGLGLGYEQYF.

The CDR3 loop reads CASIYSGGLTDTQYF. CDR3 DNA: TGTGCCAGCATTTATAGCGGGGGCTTAACAGATACGCAGTATTTT. This sequence joins TRBV2 and TRBJ2-3; 9 nucleotides align to TRBD2. The ends lost 7 bases at V and 3 bases at J; junction bases unmatched: 8. The length of the CDR3 is 15 residues. CDR1 is SNHLY, CDR2 FYNNEI, per germline.

This chain uses TRBV2 with TRBJ1-6, with 9 bases aligning to TRBD1. This CDR3 is 11 amino acids long. Germline V gene sequence: CDR1 SNHLY, CDR2 FYNNEI. The V gene end was trimmed by 6 bases and the J gene end by 16 bases; junction bases not matched to a gene: 4. The CDR3 region is CASSPDRGLHF. CDR3 nucleotide sequence: TGTGCCAGCAGCCCGGACAGGGGACTCCACTTT.

In regard to this clonotype: A clone one base away is much larger, so this may be a read error. The J gene is TRBJ2-3, the V gene TRBV5-6; TRBD2 matches 10 bases. CDR1 and CDR2 from the germline V gene are SGHDT and YYEEEE. The CDR3 spans 16 residues. The CDR3 sequence is CANSLRSGGAQDTQYF. The CDR3, as DNA: TGTGCCAACAGCTTGAGAAGCGGGGGGGCCCAAGATACGCAGTATTTT.

This clonotype was seen repeatedly, ten times or more. The gene calls are TRBV7-2 and TRBJ2-3; 7 bases align to TRBD1. The germline gives CDR1 SGHTA, CDR2 FQGNSA. V lost 7 bases, J lost 2 bases, and 6 bases stayed unmatched. The CDR3 runs 14 residues. In DNA, the CDR3 is TGTGCCAGCAAACTAGACAGGGACACAGATACGCAGTATTTT. Protein: CASKLDRDTDTQYF.

The rearrangement uses TRBV6-1 and TRBJ1-1, with D possibly TRBD1 on 5 matching bases. V gave up 7 bases and J gave up 4 bases, with 10 bases separating them. CDR1 is MNHNS, CDR2 SASEGT, per germline. This CDR3 contains 12 residues. The DNA for the CDR3 is TGTGCCAGCAAAGACAGCCTCACTGAAGCTTTCTTT. It encodes CASKDSLTEAFF.

V gene TRBV5-1 combines with J gene TRBJ2-2, with no clear D. V was clipped by 2 bases and J by 0 bases, with 8 bases between them. In germline, CDR1 is SGHRS, CDR2 YFSETQ. The CDR3 is made up of 15 amino acids. CDR3 in amino acids: CASSFGPANTGELFF. Here the CDR3 DNA reads TGCGCCAGCAGCTTCGGGCCCGCGAACACCGGGGAGCTGTTTTTT.

This clonotype appeared many times. This sequence joins TRBV6-5 and TRBJ2-2; D might be TRBD1 (5 bases). CDR1 MNHEY and CDR2 SVGAGI come from the germline V gene. The V end was cut by 8 bases, the J end by 6 bases, with 7 bases between. This CDR3 is 11 amino acids long. The CDR3 spells CASGRAGELFF. In DNA, the CDR3 is TGTGCCAGCGGCAGGGCCGGGGAGCTGTTTTTT.

This clonotype was counted only a few times. The rearrangement links TRBV4-1 to TRBJ1-2; D remains ambiguous. This CDR3 is built from 14 residues. V was trimmed by 1 base and J by 2 bases, leaving 8 bases between them. Germline loops: CDR1 MGHRA, CDR2 YSYEKL. The CDR3 region has the DNA TGCGCCAGCAGCCAAGCACAGTCGAACTATGGCTACACCTTC. Its translation: CASSQAQSNYGYTF.

This chain joins TRBV15 and TRBJ2-5; D is possibly TRBD2 (6 bases). Trimming shortened V by 0 bases and J by 4 bases, and 9 bases separated the two germline ends. Germline CDR1 is LNHNV and CDR2 is YYDKDF (reference sequence). The length of the CDR3 is 14 residues. CDR3 amino acids: CATSRDQGGETQYF. The CDR3 coding sequence is TGTGCCACCAGCAGAGATCAGGGAGGAGAGACCCAGTACTTC.

This clonotype has at least ten counts. The chain combines TRBV10-3 with TRBJ1-1; D is ambiguous. The V gene's germline CDR1 is ENHRY and CDR2 SYGVKD. This CDR3 region has 14 residues. V was cut by 4 bases and J by 4 bases, with 13 bases left in between. The CDR3 sequence: CAISGRFGSTEAFF. The DNA of the CDR3 is TGTGCCATCAGTGGTCGGTTCGGAAGCACTGAAGCTTTCTTT.

This clonotype was detected many times. This rearrangement joins TRBV12-3 or TRBV12-4 to TRBJ1-2; TRBD1 matches 9 bases. There are 15 residues in the CDR3. The junction had 4 bases not matched to a gene; V was cut back by 5 bases and J by 0 bases. Here the CDR3 reads CASSQDRGANYGYTF. The CDR3 DNA sequence: TGTGCCAGCAGTCAGGACAGGGGAGCTAACTATGGCTACACCTTC.

This clonotype was counted ten times or more. The V call is TRBV12-3 or TRBV12-4, the J call TRBJ1-1; D is unresolved. There are 14 residues in the CDR3. Trimming took 2 bases from V and 5 from J, leaving 12 bases between them. The CDR3 DNA reads as TGTGCCAGCAGTTTACGGCAGTATCGGACTGAAGCTTTCTTT. Encoded protein: CASSLRQYRTEAFF.

The rearrangement uses TRBV6-1 and TRBJ1-5; the match to TRBD1 covers 8 bases. This CDR3 is 15 amino acids long. Per germline, CDR1 MNHNS and CDR2 SASEGT. The ends lost 1 base at V and 10 bases at J; junction bases unmatched: 9. CDR3 bases: TGTGCCAGCAGTGAAGTCTCGGGACAGGTCATTCCCCAGCATTTT. It specifies CASSEVSGQVIPQHF.

On this clonotype: A much larger clone lies one base from this, so it may be a read error. CDR3 region: CASSVAQGGLTEDFF. Here the CDR3 DNA reads TGTGCCAGCAGCGTAGCTCAGGGGGGGCTCACTGAAGATTTCTTT. This chain links TRBV9 with TRBJ1-1, with 7 bases identical to TRBD1. CDR1 is SGDLS, CDR2 YYNGEE, per germline. The CDR3 runs 15 residues. Complete variable domain (other parts from reference TRBV9 and TRBJ1-1): DSGVTQTPKHLITATGQRVTLRCSPRSGDLSVYWYQQSLDQGLQFLIQYYNGEERAKGNILERFSAQQFPDLHSELNLSSLELGDSALYFCASSVAQGGLTEDFFGQGTRLTVV.

Only a few counts were recorded for this clonotype. The V gene is TRBV14, the J gene TRBJ2-3; 7 nucleotides line up with TRBD2. Trimming removed 4 bases from V and 4 bases from J; junction bases left unmatched: 14. The CDR3 covers 17 residues. Germline V CDR1 and CDR2: SGHDN, FVKESK. The CDR3 coding sequence is TGTGCCAGCAGCCGGCGTGCCGGCGGGGGTTGTTCAGATACGCAGTATTTT. Translated: CASSRRAGGGCSDTQYF.

The chain carries TRBV29-1 and TRBJ2-3, with 9 bases identical to TRBD1. This CDR3 has 14 amino acids. Germline values: CDR1 SQVTM, CDR2 ANQGSEA. V trimming: 6 bases; J trimming: 8 bases; junction bases outside the gene matches: 12. The CDR3 bases are TGCAGCGTCGGGGACAGGGAGTATACGGGTACGCAGTATTTT. Protein sequence: CSVGDREYTGTQYF.

This clonotype was seen many times. The gene calls are TRBV18 and TRBJ1-1; tentative D call: TRBD1 (6 bases). The V and J ends lost 2 bases and 0 bases respectively, with 10 bases between them. The CDR3 sequence is 15 residues long. Germline V gives CDR1 KGHSH, CDR2 LQKENI. The CDR3 DNA is TGTGCCAGCTCACCAACCGGGACACTGAACACTGAAGCTTTCTTT. Its translation: CASSPTGTLNTEAFF.

In this sample, this clonotype turned up many times. V is TRBV7-2 and J is TRBJ1-5; D call uncertain. Deletions cut 8 bases from V and 3 bases from J, with 8 bases between. Germline CDR1 SGHTA, CDR2 FQGNSA. The CDR3 totals 12 residues. Here the CDR3 DNA reads TGTGCCAGCGGAGGGCACAATCAGCCCCAGCATTTT. Its protein is CASGGHNQPQHF.

This clonotype was counted a few times. The V call is TRBV5-6, the J call TRBJ1-5; D unresolved. The V end was cut by 2 bases, the J end by 5 bases, with 14 bases between. Germline-derived CDR1 and CDR2 are SGHDT and YYEEEE. The CDR3 runs to 15 residues. The DNA for the CDR3 is TGTGCCAGCAGCTTCCTGAGGGCCCGGGATCAGCCCCAGCATTTT. It encodes CASSFLRARDQPQHF. Full variable domain (outside the CDR3, taken from reference TRBV5-6 and TRBJ1-5): DAGVTQSPTHLIKTRGQQVTLRCSPKSGHDTVSWYQQALGQGPQFIFQYYEEEERQRGNFPDRFSGHQFPNYSSELNVNALLLGDSALYLCASSFLRARDQPQHFGDGTRLSIL.

This clonotype was found a few times. The gene calls are TRBV12-3 or TRBV12-4 and TRBJ2-3; TRBD2 aligns across 8 bases. This CDR3 has 15 residues. Germline trimming cut 1 base from V and 1 base from J; bases unmatched to any gene: 1. The CDR3, as DNA: TGTGCCAGCAGTTTAGTTAGCGGGGGCACAGATACGCAGTATTTT. As protein: CASSLVSGGTDTQYF.

This clonotype was observed many times. The V and J genes are TRBV29-1 and TRBJ1-2, with a possible D match to TRBD1 (5 bases). V was shortened by 5 bases and J by 1 base, with 23 bases between the two germline ends. Germline V CDR1 and CDR2: SQVTM, ANQGSEA. The CDR3 runs 17 residues. The CDR3 protein is CSVTEGSGGVGNYGYTF. The CDR3 DNA reads as TGCAGCGTTACGGAAGGGTCCGGGGGTGTTGGTAACTATGGCTACACCTTC.

This clonotype was recorded a few times. This rearrangement joins TRBV29-1 to TRBJ2-7; D is unresolved. The germline CDR1 and CDR2 sequences are SQVTM and ANQGSEA. This CDR3 comprises 12 residues. V gave up 5 bases and J gave up 0 bases, with 8 bases separating them. The CDR3: CSVLTSSYEQYF. CDR3 DNA sequence: TGCAGCGTTTTGACGAGCTCCTACGAGCAGTACTTC.

This clonotype was seen a few times. This chain links TRBV3-1 with TRBJ1-5, with no clear D. Germline V gene sequence: CDR1 LGHDT, CDR2 YNNKEL (reference sequence). V was shortened by 1 base and J by 7 bases, with 5 bases between the two germline ends. The CDR3 loop spans 12 amino acids. CDR3 region: CASSQGEQPQHF. The CDR3, as DNA: TGTGCCAGCAGCCAAGGCGAACAGCCCCAGCATTTT.

This clonotype has a count of ten or more. The rearrangement uses TRBV5-1 and TRBJ1-2, with 8 positions matching TRBD1. The CDR3 has 18 residues. Trimming took 1 base from V and 2 from J; bases not matched to a gene: 13. Germline V gene data show CDR1 as SGHRS and CDR2 as YFSETQ. The CDR3 sequence is CASSLQKGQGGANYGYTF. CDR3 sequence (DNA): TGCGCCAGCAGCTTGCAAAAAGGACAGGGAGGGGCGAACTATGGCTACACCTTC.